The present TCR beta chain was sequenced within a study of blood T cell repertoires in COVID-19. Sequenced by immunoSEQ multiplex PCR; TCRdb stores in-frame clones only, minus some. The table shows about 220,000 clones, with roughly 81% occurring only once. Trimming took 2 bases from V and 1 from J; bases not matched to a gene: 4. The CDR3 is 15 residues long. Germline values: CDR1 KGHSH, CDR2 LQKENI. The source is a man in his fifties or sixties who had recovered from COVID-19. The rearrangement uses TRBV18 and TRBJ2-5; 7 positions match TRBD1. Sequenced: peripheral blood. CDR3 residues: CASSPSTGTQETQYF. CDR3 nucleotide sequence: TGTGCCAGCTCACCATCGACAGGGACCCAAGAGACCCAGTACTTC.